Presented here are 9 T cell receptor beta chains from one specimen sequenced in a study of CD8 T cells in Susac syndrome. Reverse transcription of about 0.5 to 1 ug RNA used random hexamers. TCRdb passed the immunoSEQ multiplex PCR reads through MiXCR, listing each CDR3 protein once. The sample shows 110,000 to 150,000 distinct CDR3 sequences, roughly 95% of them seen only once. Sequenced input: CD4+ T cells from PBMCs. These receptors all come from a human donor with Susac syndrome.

This clonotype was counted once. The chain joins TRBV6-5 to TRBJ1-1; a weak D match, TRBD1 (5 bases). The CDR3 has 15 amino acids. The V end was cut by 0 bases, the J end by 4 bases, with 12 bases between. In germline, CDR1 is MNHEY, CDR2 SVGAGI. The CDR3 reads CASSYSRGGSTEAFF. The CDR3 DNA follows: TGTGCCAGCAGTTACTCGAGGGGCGGTAGCACTGAAGCTTTCTTT.

The chain recombines TRBV20-1 with TRBJ2-3; 10 bases match TRBD2. V lost 5 bases to trimming and J lost 6 bases; unmatched junction nucleotides: 8. This CDR3 region has 14 residues. Germline CDR1 reads DFQATT; CDR2 reads SNEGSKA (reference sequence). The DNA of the CDR3 is TGCAGTGCTGGACTAGCGGTCCTTGGGGATACGCAGTATTTT. It codes for CSAGLAVLGDTQYF.

This chain uses TRBV6-1 with TRBJ2-5; 9 positions agree with TRBD1. V dropped 6 bases and J dropped 4; count of bases not matched to a gene: 6. This CDR3 has 14 residues. CDR1 and CDR2 (germline): MNHNS, SASEGT. The CDR3 DNA sequence: TGTGCCAGCAGCGCCGGGACAGGGTCAGAGACCCAGTACTTC. This encodes CASSAGTGSETQYF.

The genes are TRBV29-1 and TRBJ2-5, with 8 bases fitting TRBD1. V shed 2 bases and J 6 bases; nucleotides not matched to a gene: 8. Germline V CDR1 and CDR2: SQVTM, ANQGSEA. The length of the CDR3 is 14 residues. This chain's CDR3 is CSVEIGQGRQTQYF. The CDR3 DNA is TGCAGCGTTGAAATCGGACAGGGACGCCAGACCCAGTACTTC.

V gene TRBV19 combines with J gene TRBJ1-2, with 8 positions matching TRBD1. V gave up 4 bases and J gave up 0 bases; unmatched junction bases: 1. CDR3 length: 14 amino acids. CDR1 is LNHDA, CDR2 SQIVND, per germline (reference sequence). This chain's CDR3 is CASSRQGTNYGYTF. The CDR3 DNA reads TGTGCCAGTAGTAGACAGGGGACTAACTATGGCTACACCTTC.

The genes are TRBV7-7 and TRBJ2-5; 7 nucleotides match TRBD2. The CDR3 is 14 residues long. J was trimmed by 5 bases and V by 5 bases; bases with no gene match: 8. CDR1 SSHAT and CDR2 FNYEAQ come from the germline V gene (reference sequence). The CDR3 protein is CASSPSGAGETQYF. The CDR3 coding sequence is TGTGCCAGCAGCCCCAGCGGGGCGGGCGAGACCCAGTACTTC.

The CDR3, as DNA: TGTGCCAGCAGTCCCTACAGGGGGAACTATGGCTACACCTTC. It encodes CASSPYRGNYGYTF. The V call is TRBV6-5, the J call TRBJ1-2, with 8 bases identical to TRBD1. Per the germline V gene, CDR1 is MNHEY and CDR2 is SVGAGI. Trimming at V came to 5 bases and at J to 2 bases, leaving 4 bases not matched to a gene. The CDR3 has 14 amino acids.

The J gene is TRBJ2-3, the V gene TRBV5-1, with D perhaps assigned TRBD1 or TRBD2 (5 bases each). Trimming took 0 bases from V and 2 from J, leaving 7 bases between them. The CDR3 runs to 14 residues. Per the germline V gene, CDR1 is SGHRS and CDR2 is YFSETQ. CDR3 loop: CASSLGGVTDTQYF. The CDR3 DNA is TGCGCCAGCAGCTTGGGAGGGGTCACAGATACGCAGTATTTT.

The chain couples TRBV3-1 to TRBJ1-6; TRBD1 might be the D (5 bases). V lost 1 base and J 7 bases, leaving 11 bases between the germline ends. The V gene's germline CDR1 is LGHDT and CDR2 YNNKEL (reference sequence). The CDR3 spans 15 residues. For the CDR3, the DNA is TGTGCCAGCAGCCAAGTGGCAGGGAGAAATTCACCCCTCCACTTT. This encodes CASSQVAGRNSPLHF.